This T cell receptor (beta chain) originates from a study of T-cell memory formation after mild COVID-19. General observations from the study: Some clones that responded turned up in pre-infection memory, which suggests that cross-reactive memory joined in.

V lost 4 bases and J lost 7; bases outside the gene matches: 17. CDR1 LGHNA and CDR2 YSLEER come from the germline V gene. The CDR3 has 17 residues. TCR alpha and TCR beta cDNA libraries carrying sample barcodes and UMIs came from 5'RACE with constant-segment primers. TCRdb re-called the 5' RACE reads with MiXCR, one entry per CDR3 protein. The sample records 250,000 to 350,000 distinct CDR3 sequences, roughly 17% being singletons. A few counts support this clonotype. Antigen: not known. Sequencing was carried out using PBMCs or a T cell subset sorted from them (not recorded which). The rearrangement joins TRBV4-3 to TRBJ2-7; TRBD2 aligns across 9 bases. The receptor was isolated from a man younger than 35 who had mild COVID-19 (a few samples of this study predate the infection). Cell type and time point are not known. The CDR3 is CASSLPGWVAGANEQYF. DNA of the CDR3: TGCGCCAGCAGCCTACCAGGGTGGGTAGCGGGGGCTAATGAGCAGTACTTC.